This TCR beta chain comes out of a study of T-cell memory formation after mild COVID-19. Study-wide findings and caveats: Later expanders leaned toward CD4+, whereas clones contracting from day 15 to 85 were balanced CD4/CD8.

MiXCR, applied by TCRdb to the 5' RACE reads, yields one record per CDR3 protein. The data contain around 250,000 distinct CDR3 sequences, approximately 10% of them singletons. This clonotype was found a few times. Its specificity is unknown. This CDR3 region has 16 residues. Germline V gene lookup returns CDR1 PRHDT and CDR2 FYEKMQ (reference sequence). The J segment lost 2 bases and the V segment lost 5 bases, leaving 6 bases of the junction unmatched. This chain joins TRBV13 and TRBJ2-5, with 12 bases that match TRBD2. Material: PBMCs or a T cell subset sorted from them (not recorded which). This clonotype originated in a man aged 18-30 years who had mild COVID-19 (a few samples of this study predate the infection). Cell type and time point are not known. The DNA for the CDR3 is TGTGCCAGCAGCCCCCGGACTAGCGGGGCACAAGAGACCCAGTACTTC. Translated, it gives CASSPRTSGAQETQYF.